The 7 T cell receptor beta chains reported below all come from one sample, sequenced in a study of CD8+ T cells in alopecia areata. In each case, RNA was isolated and then reverse transcribed into cDNA as the sequencing template. The data were produced by immunoSEQ multiplex PCR, yet TCRdb's version contains in-frame clones alone and is incomplete. The sample includes some 180,000 clones, approximately 50% seen only once; the top ten take about 9.5%. The treatment was: oral pan-JAK inhibitor, 5-10 mg twice daily. Sequenced here: CD8+ T cells sorted from blood, sampled around week 53, from a patient treated with tofacitinib. The receptors stem from a human donor with alopecia areata.

This sequence joins TRBV30 and TRBJ2-4; 9 bases fit TRBD2. Germline V CDR1 and CDR2: GTSNPN, SVGIG (reference sequence). This CDR3 is built from 13 residues. V lost 4 bases and J lost 5; bases outside the gene matches: 3. The CDR3 region has the DNA TGTGCCTGGACCCTAGCGGGGCAAAACATTCAGTACTTC. Protein sequence: CAWTLAGQNIQYF.

This clone has only a few counts. This chain connects TRBV2 to TRBJ2-1, with a tentative D call TRBD2 (6 bases). V dropped 11 bases and J dropped 6 bases, with 11 bases sitting between them. CDR1 and CDR2 (germline): SNHLY, FYNNEI. This CDR3 has 11 residues. For the CDR3, the DNA is TGTGCCCGAGGAGGGTTCAATGAGCAGTTCTTC. It yields the protein CARGGFNEQFF.

The chain combines TRBV30 with TRBJ2-7; D remains unclear. The germline V gene has CDR1 GTSNPN and CDR2 SVGIG (reference sequence). The CDR3 is 11 residues long. V lost 0 bases to trimming and J lost 6 bases, with 6 bases between them. Written as DNA, the CDR3 is TGTGCCTGGAGTGTTGGGGTCGAGCAGTACTTC. The encoded protein is CAWSVGVEQYF.

This clone was detected only a few times. The CDR3 reads CAWSTGSLTEAFF. CDR3 in DNA: TGTGCCTGGAGTACAGGGAGCCTCACTGAAGCTTTCTTT. The chain has TRBV30 and TRBJ1-1, with D possibly being TRBD1 (6 bases). The CDR3 totals 13 residues. CDR1 and CDR2 (germline): GTSNPN, SVGIG (reference sequence). Trimming removed 2 bases from V and 4 bases from J, with 11 bases in between.

As regards this clone: The sample contains more than one DNA sequence encoding this CDR3. As DNA, the CDR3 is TGTGCCAGCAGCCCTCAGGGGTACGAGCAGTACTTC. It encodes CASSPQGYEQYF. J is TRBJ2-7 and V is TRBV5-6, with D tentatively TRBD1 (6 bases). The CDR3 spans 12 residues. With 4 bases removed from V and 4 bases from J, the gap between germline ends came to 9 bases. Germline CDR1 is SGHDT and CDR2 is YYEEEE.

CDR3 DNA sequence: TGTGCCACCAGCACTAGCGGGGACTACGAGCAGTACTTC. Its translation is CATSTSGDYEQYF. The V gene is TRBV15, the J gene TRBJ2-7, with 9 bases aligning to TRBD2. The ends lost 4 bases at V and 3 bases at J; junction bases unmatched: 1. Germline V gene lookup returns CDR1 LNHNV and CDR2 YYDKDF (reference sequence). The CDR3 has 13 residues. Looking up the rest from reference TRBV15 and TRBJ2-7 gives the full variable domain: DAMVIQNPRYQVTQFGKPVTLSCSQTLNHNVMYWYQQKSSQAPKLLFHYYDKDFNNEADTPDNFQSRRPNTSFCFLDIRSPGLGDTAMYLCATSTSGDYEQYFGPGTRLTVT.

This chain links TRBV11-2 with TRBJ1-2; D gene uncertain. The CDR3 sequence is 14 residues long. CDR1 is SGHAT, CDR2 FQNNGV, per germline. With 5 bases removed from V and 4 bases from J, the gap between germline ends came to 14 bases. CDR3 sequence reads: CASSHGPRSYGYTF. CDR3 in DNA: TGTGCCAGCAGCCACGGGCCACGGAGCTATGGCTACACCTTC. Complete variable domain (other parts from reference TRBV11-2 and TRBJ1-2): EAGVAQSPRYKIIEKRQSVAFWCNPISGHATLYWYQQILGQGPKLLIQFQNNGVVDDSQLPKDRFSAERLKGVDSTLKIQPAKLEDSAVYLCASSHGPRSYGYTFGSGTRLTVV.